This T cell receptor beta chain is from a study of patients and donors after allogeneic stem cell transplantation. Each CDR3 protein gets one entry after TCRdb re-called the RT-PCR reads with MiXCR. The sample shows some 880,000 distinct CDR3 sequences, around 17% of them seen only once. CDR1 is SGHRS and CDR2 is YFSETQ in the germline V gene. V trimming: 4 bases; J trimming: 10 bases; junction bases outside the gene matches: 14. The CDR3 has 16 amino acids. Source material: blood, either unsorted or a sorted T cell fraction (not recorded which). The chain joins TRBV5-1 to TRBJ2-1; 10 bases are shared with TRBD2. The sequence derives from a human donor who was either an allogeneic HSCT recipient or a stem cell or donor lymphocyte infusion donor (not recorded which). It is not recorded whose cells these are; they may come from a transplant donor. The CDR3 loop is CASSAYTSGIPIEQFF. The CDR3 DNA sequence: TGCGCCAGCAGCGCTTATACTAGCGGGATACCAATCGAGCAGTTCTTC.